This TCR beta chain was found in a study of cytomegalovirus exposure and HLA in healthy donors. Regarding the study as a whole: The authors later linked a missense DCLRE1C variant to TCR beta V- and J-gene trimming. It was likely that a cluster of highly shared sequence variants was a sequencing artifact.

Primers: 60 Vbeta forward and 13 Jbeta reverse. Assay: immunoSEQ multiplex PCR; the TCRdb copy retains only in-frame clones and omits some. This repertoire shows approximately 110,000 clones, about 70% found once; its top ten account for 13%. Comments on this clone: Its antigen is not known.

CDR1 and CDR2 from the germline V gene are MNHNY and SVGAGI (reference sequence). Losses at the gene ends were 2 bases for V and 2 bases for J; bases not matched to a gene: 3. This CDR3 has 15 amino acids. The chain employs TRBV6-6 and TRBJ1-5; 7 bases are shared with TRBD1. The TCR originated in a woman aged 55-70 years in good health and CMV-seropositive. The sequenced sample was PBMCs. The CDR3 reads CASSYRDRRNQPQHF. CDR3 in DNA: TGTGCCAGCAGTTACAGGGACAGACGCAATCAGCCCCAGCATTTT.